This note documents a single T cell receptor (beta chain) sequence. This entry is derived from a study of control samples from healthy donors and cancer patients. Clones were read by immunoSEQ multiplex PCR, and TCRdb kept only the in-frame ones, dropping some. The profile covers about 150,000 clones, with over 90% appearing a single time and under 2.5% taken by the ten largest. Trimming left V 3 bases short and J 0 bases short, with 10 bases between. This CDR3 contains 15 residues. CDR1 is SGHRS and CDR2 is YFSETQ in the germline V gene. The sequence derives from a man aged 50 to 60 in good health. V and J are TRBV5-1 and TRBJ1-3; the D is unclear. The sequencing sample was made of blood. As DNA, the CDR3 is TGCGCCAGCAGCTCGGACGGGTTCTCTGGAAACACCATATATTTT. This codes for CASSSDGFSGNTIYF.